One sample yielded the 28 T cell receptor beta chains listed below, sequenced in a study of OX40 agonist ivuxolimab in advanced cancers. This table comes from immunoSEQ multiplex PCR, and its TCRdb copy is limited to in-frame clones, with some not included. The table includes tens of thousands of clones, roughly 90% detected once. Sequencing used CD4+ or CD8+ T cells sorted from blood, obtained in a trial of the OX40 agonist ivuxolimab. Every receptor here comes from an adult with an advanced solid tumor such as melanoma, head and neck, liver or kidney cancer.

The chain employs TRBV18 and TRBJ2-1; 9 bases are a match to TRBD1. The V segment lost 7 bases and the J segment 9 bases; nucleotides outside the gene matches: 10. This CDR3 comprises 14 residues. Germline lookup yields CDR1 KGHSH and CDR2 LQKENI. This CDR3 is CASLQGAQAGEQFF. For the CDR3, the DNA is TGTGCCAGCTTACAGGGGGCACAGGCGGGTGAGCAGTTCTTC.

The sample holds one count of this clone. This chain joins TRBV5-1 and TRBJ2-5, with a possible D match to TRBD1 (6 bases). The end of the DNA fits TRBJ2-7 better, so the J call may be wrong. Germline CDR1 reads SGHRS; CDR2 reads YFSETQ. This CDR3 has 12 residues. CDR3: CASGQNAYEQYF. DNA of the CDR3: TGCGCCAGCGGACAGAACGCCTACGAGCAGTACTTC.

V gene TRBV7-2 combines with J gene TRBJ1-2; TRBD1 matches at 8 bases. The germline V gene has CDR1 SGHTA and CDR2 FQGNSA. V trimming: 6 bases; J trimming: 4 bases; junction bases outside the gene matches: 13. The CDR3 extends over 16 amino acids. The CDR3 here is CASSVLGQGRIYGYTF. The CDR3 bases are TGTGCCAGCAGTGTTCTAGGACAGGGCAGGATCTATGGCTACACCTTC.

This clone appeared a few times. This rearrangement joins TRBV4-2 to TRBJ2-7; 12 nucleotides agree with TRBD2. V trimming: 1 base; J trimming: 6 bases; junction bases outside the gene matches: 1. CDR1 and CDR2 from the germline V gene are LGHNA and YNFKEQ. There are 14 residues in the CDR3. CDR3 sequence reads: CASSQATSGSEQYF. Written as DNA, the CDR3 is TGTGCCAGCAGCCAAGCGACTAGCGGGAGCGAGCAGTACTTC.

The J gene is TRBJ1-2, the V gene TRBV2, with D tentatively TRBD1 (5 bases). This CDR3 is built from 11 residues. Trimming removed 8 bases from V and 4 bases from J, with 8 bases in between. Germline loops: CDR1 SNHLY, CDR2 FYNNEI. CDR3 amino acids: CASAQGYGYTF. In nucleotides, the CDR3 is TGTGCCAGCGCCCAGGGCTATGGCTACACCTTC.

This clone was observed a single time. The J gene is TRBJ2-1, the V gene TRBV28, with TRBD1 matching over 11 bases. Germline V gene data show CDR1 as MDHEN and CDR2 as SYDVKM. Trimming removed 5 bases from V and 5 bases from J; junction bases left unmatched: 23. CDR3 length: 21 residues. CDR3 coding DNA: TGTGCCAGCAGTCCATCTCCCGGACAGGGTCACCGGACAGGGGGCCACAATGAGCAGTTCTTC. Translation gives CASSPSPGQGHRTGGHNEQFF.

V gene TRBV14 combines with J gene TRBJ1-3; D gene uncertain. Trimming stripped 3 bases from V and 0 bases from J, with 6 bases between. This CDR3 region has 14 residues. Germline CDR1 and CDR2: SGHDN and FVKESK. The CDR3 DNA sequence: TGTGCCAGCAGCCACTGGTCCTCTGGAAACACCATATATTTT. As protein: CASSHWSSGNTIYF.

The V gene is TRBV7-2, the J gene TRBJ2-3, with D uncertain. Trimming left V 2 bases short and J 1 base short, with 10 bases between. Looked up from germline, CDR1 is SGHTA and CDR2 is FQGNSA. The CDR3 has 15 residues. CDR3 amino acids: CASSLFDWRTDTQYF. In DNA, the CDR3 is TGTGCCAGCAGCTTATTCGACTGGCGCACAGATACGCAGTATTTT.

V usage is TRBV10-1 and J usage is TRBJ2-6; D not certain. CDR3 length: 13 amino acids. Trimming removed 6 bases from V and 1 base from J, with 4 bases in between. The germline V gene has CDR1 WNHNN and CDR2 SYGVQD (reference sequence). CDR3 nucleotide sequence: TGCGCCAGCAGCCGGTCTGGGGCCAACGTCCTGACTTTC. Translation gives CASSRSGANVLTF.

The CDR3 protein is CASSPGQAYGYTF. The CDR3 nucleotides read TGTGCCAGCAGCCCAGGACAGGCCTATGGCTACACCTTC. This sequence joins TRBV7-2 and TRBJ1-2, with 7 bases lining up with TRBD1. J was trimmed by 4 bases and V by 5 bases; bases with no gene match: 4. CDR3 length: 13 amino acids. Per the germline V gene, CDR1 is SGHTA and CDR2 is FQGNSA.

This clone was seen a single time. The chain is built from TRBV11-2 and TRBJ2-6; 10 bases align to TRBD1. With V trimmed by 4 bases and J by 0 bases, 9 bases remained unmatched. Germline CDR1 and CDR2: SGHAT and FQNNGV. This CDR3 region has 19 residues. DNA for the CDR3: TGTGCCAGCAGCTACAGGACAGGGGGATTTGGCTCTGGGGCCAACGTCCTGACTTTC. Translating gives CASSYRTGGFGSGANVLTF.

V gene TRBV18 combines with J gene TRBJ2-7, with D perhaps given as TRBD1 or TRBD2 (5 bases each). Germline CDR1 KGHSH, CDR2 LQKENI. V lost 3 bases and J lost 3, with 12 bases in between. CDR3 length equals 14 residues. The CDR3: CASSPAREIYEQYF. CDR3 DNA sequence: TGTGCCAGCTCACCGGCCAGGGAGATCTACGAGCAGTACTTC.

The V call is TRBV4-3, the J call TRBJ2-1; 13 bases fit TRBD2. Germline V gives CDR1 LGHNA, CDR2 YSLEER. The CDR3 totals 16 residues. J gave up 0 bases and V 4 bases, and 0 bases lay outside the gene matches. CDR3 coding DNA: TGCGCCAGCAGCCGGACTAGCGGGAGCTCCTACAATGAGCAGTTCTTC. It yields the protein CASSRTSGSSYNEQFF.

The chain combines TRBV5-1 with TRBJ1-1; the D is unclear. Germline V lookup: CDR1 SGHRS, CDR2 YFSETQ. This CDR3 has 19 amino acids. V lost 0 bases and J lost 6, with 27 bases in between. The CDR3 loop reads CASSLGLERVYTGGAEAFF. The CDR3 DNA reads as TGCGCCAGCAGCTTGGGTCTTGAGAGGGTATACACGGGAGGCGCTGAAGCTTTCTTT.

The chain couples TRBV2 to TRBJ1-5; no firm D call. V was trimmed by 3 bases and J by 5 bases, leaving 8 bases between them. Germline V CDR1 and CDR2: SNHLY, FYNNEI. The CDR3 sequence is 13 residues long. CDR3 DNA: TGTGCCAGCAGTGATAGGGAGGATCAGCCCCAGCATTTT. It yields the protein CASSDREDQPQHF.

This sequence joins TRBV5-1 and TRBJ2-1; the match to TRBD2 covers 13 bases. The CDR3 is 15 amino acids. J was trimmed by 6 bases and V by 4 bases; bases with no gene match: 4. Germline V CDR1 and CDR2: SGHRS, YFSETQ. The DNA of the CDR3 is TGCGCCAGCAGCCCGGGACTAGCGGGACTCAATGAGCAGTTCTTC. It specifies CASSPGLAGLNEQFF.

The V call is TRBV30, the J call TRBJ2-3, with D possibly being TRBD2 (6 bases). CDR1 and CDR2 from the germline V gene are GTSNPN and SVGIG (reference sequence). With 7 bases removed from V and 5 bases from J, the gap between germline ends came to 16 bases. The CDR3 consists of 13 residues. The CDR3 bases are TGTGCCTCCCCGGTGCGGGGAGGAGATACGCAGTATTTT. It codes for CASPVRGGDTQYF.

This clone is a singleton in its sample. The chain recombines TRBV2 with TRBJ2-2; 8 bases match TRBD1. The V segment lost 6 bases and the J segment 4 bases; nucleotides outside the gene matches: 4. From germline, CDR1 is SNHLY and CDR2 FYNNEI. This CDR3 is 14 amino acids long. The CDR3 DNA reads TGTGCCAGCAGCCGGACAGGGATCACCGGGGAGCTGTTTTTT. This gives the protein CASSRTGITGELFF. Variable domain in full (rest from reference TRBV2 and TRBJ2-2): EPEVTQTPSHQVTQMGQEVILRCVPISNHLYFYWYRQILGQKVEFLVSFYNNEISEKSEIFDDQFSVERPDGSNFTLKIRSTKLEDSAMYFCASSRTGITGELFFGEGSRLTVL.

The CDR3 here is CASSPSQFEAFF. CDR3 DNA sequence: TGCGCCAGCAGCCCGTCGCAGTTTGAAGCTTTCTTT. The rearrangement uses TRBV5-1 and TRBJ1-1; no clear D. V was trimmed by 4 bases and J by 7 bases, leaving 11 bases between them. The CDR3 loop spans 12 amino acids. CDR1 and CDR2 (germline): SGHRS, YFSETQ. Complete variable domain (other parts from reference TRBV5-1 and TRBJ1-1): KAGVTQTPRYLIKTRGQQVTLSCSPISGHRSVSWYQQTPGQGLQFLFEYFSETQRNKGNFPGRFSGRQFSNSRSEMNVSTLELGDSALYLCASSPSQFEAFFGQGTRLTVV.

CDR3 protein: CASSSQGTPYNEQFF. The CDR3 region has the DNA TGTGCCAGCAGTTCTCAGGGTACCCCCTACAATGAGCAGTTCTTC. This sequence joins TRBV7-2 and TRBJ2-1; a possible D gene is TRBD1 (5 bases). Trimming removed 6 bases at V and 2 bases at J, with 14 bases between. This CDR3 is 15 amino acids long. Looked up from germline, CDR1 is SGHTA and CDR2 is FQGNSA.

The rearrangement joins TRBV5-1 to TRBJ1-2; no firm D call. In germline, CDR1 is SGHRS, CDR2 YFSETQ. The V and J ends lost 0 bases and 8 bases respectively, with 14 bases between them. The CDR3 is made up of 14 amino acids. CDR3 protein: CASSLAGGDGGYTF. The DNA for the CDR3 is TGCGCCAGCAGCTTGGCCGGAGGAGACGGGGGCTACACCTTC.

This clone was observed once. The V and J genes are TRBV5-5 and TRBJ2-7; D unclear. The CDR3 consists of 14 residues. The ends were cut back, 0 bases at V and 2 bases at J, with 9 bases in the middle. Germline-derived CDR1 and CDR2 are SGHKS and YYEKEE (reference sequence). CDR3 in amino acids: CASSLDVRTYEQYF. DNA of the CDR3: TGTGCCAGCAGCTTGGACGTAAGGACCTACGAGCAGTACTTC. The complete variable domain, with remaining parts taken from reference TRBV5-5 and TRBJ2-7, reads DAGVTQSPTHLIKTRGQQVTLRCSPISGHKSVSWYQQVLGQGPQFIFQYYEKEERGRGNFPDRFSARQFPNYSSELNVNALLLGDSALYLCASSLDVRTYEQYFGPGTRLTVT.

The V call is TRBV6-1, the J call TRBJ2-7; perhaps TRBD1 as D (6 bases). Germline V gene lookup returns CDR1 MNHNS and CDR2 SASEGT. CDR3 length: 14 amino acids. V lost 7 bases, J lost 2 bases, and 15 bases lay in between. This chain's CDR3 is CASKTGTFTYEQYF. CDR3 DNA sequence: TGTGCCAGCAAAACCGGGACATTCACCTACGAGCAGTACTTC.

In this sample, this clone turned up a few times. The V and J genes are TRBV28 and TRBJ1-2, with 9 nucleotides matching TRBD1. The CDR3 covers 14 residues. V lost 4 bases, J lost 1 base, and 1 base stayed unmatched. CDR1 is MDHEN and CDR2 is SYDVKM in the germline V gene. CDR3 in DNA: TGTGCCAGCAGTTCGGGACAGGGTAACTATGGCTACACCTTC. Translation gives CASSSGQGNYGYTF.

The chain employs TRBV10-1 and TRBJ2-1, with TRBD1 as a possible D gene (5 bases). Between the trimmed V and J ends, which lost 5 bases and 3 bases, there was a span of 17 bases. The CDR3 is 16 residues long. Looked up from germline, CDR1 is WNHNN and CDR2 is SYGVQD (reference sequence). CDR3 region: CASSPFWVGRYNEQFF. The CDR3, as DNA: TGCGCCAGCAGTCCCTTTTGGGTGGGGCGCTACAATGAGCAGTTCTTC.

In this sample, this clone turned up once. The chain uses TRBV5-1 and TRBJ2-7, with a possible D match to TRBD1 (5 bases). Per germline, CDR1 SGHRS and CDR2 YFSETQ. The V and J ends lost 0 bases and 4 bases respectively, with 8 bases between them. The CDR3 has 13 residues. CDR3 residues: CASSLEGIYEQYF. As DNA, the CDR3 is TGCGCCAGCAGCTTGGAGGGGATTTACGAGCAGTACTTC. The full variable domain, with the rest looked up from reference TRBV5-1 and TRBJ2-7, is KAGVTQTPRYLIKTRGQQVTLSCSPISGHRSVSWYQQTPGQGLQFLFEYFSETQRNKGNFPGRFSGRQFSNSRSEMNVSTLELGDSALYLCASSLEGIYEQYFGPGTRLTVT.

This chain uses TRBV5-1 with TRBJ2-7, with 15 bases fitting TRBD2. This CDR3 contains 18 residues. Per the germline V gene, CDR1 is SGHRS and CDR2 is YFSETQ. V was clipped by 4 bases and J by 5 bases; unmatched bases: 13. CDR3: CASSRVRGLAGGSHEQYF. The CDR3 DNA reads TGCGCCAGCAGCCGCGTTAGGGGACTAGCGGGAGGTTCCCACGAGCAGTACTTC.

This chain links TRBV5-5 with TRBJ2-3, with 9 bases fitting TRBD2. The CDR3 is made up of 14 amino acids. V shed 3 bases and J 1 base; nucleotides not matched to a gene: 0. Germline V gene lookup returns CDR1 SGHKS and CDR2 YYEKEE (reference sequence). The CDR3: CASSWTSGTDTQYF. The CDR3 DNA follows: TGTGCCAGCAGCTGGACTAGCGGCACAGATACGCAGTATTTT.